These 28 T cell receptor beta chains originate from one sample sequenced in a study of T cells after yellow fever vaccination. Using its own MiXCR run on the 5' RACE reads, TCRdb lists one record per CDR3 protein. The repertoire holds hundreds of thousands of distinct CDR3 sequences, 12% seen once, with 15% in the top ten. The starting material was PBMCs, obtained on the day of the yellow fever booster vaccination. These receptors were taken from a man under 40 who received the YFV17D yellow fever vaccine.

This clonotype was counted a few times. This sequence joins TRBV29-1 and TRBJ2-3, with 10 bases matching TRBD1. Germline values: CDR1 SQVTM, CDR2 ANQGSEA. The length of the CDR3 is 14 residues. V shed 8 bases, J shed 4 bases, and the junction held 9 bases outside the gene matches. The CDR3 loop reads CSTPGQGVADTQYF. CDR3 bases: TGCAGCACTCCCGGACAGGGGGTCGCAGATACGCAGTATTTT.

The chain uses TRBV4-3 and TRBJ1-1; D is unresolved. Germline V lookup: CDR1 LGHNA, CDR2 YSLEER. The V gene lost 0 bases and the J gene lost 7 bases, with 15 bases spanning the gap. The CDR3 is 15 residues long. The CDR3 region is CASSQDFLLGSEAFF. In nucleotides, the CDR3 is TGCGCCAGCAGCCAAGACTTTCTCCTAGGAAGTGAAGCTTTCTTT.

The chain joins TRBV3-1 to TRBJ2-7, with D unresolved. Trimming pared 6 bases from V and 6 bases from J, leaving 9 bases between. CDR3 length: 11 amino acids. The germline gives CDR1 LGHDT, CDR2 YNNKEL (reference sequence). The CDR3 DNA follows: TGTGCCAGCAGGGGTTCACGCGAGCAGTACTTC. Translated: CASRGSREQYF.

This clonotype has only a few counts. CDR3 amino acids: CASSADRVGGMRIEQYF. Here the CDR3 DNA reads TGTGCCAGCAGCGCGGACAGGGTCGGGGGTATGAGAATCGAGCAGTACTTC. This chain uses TRBV3-1 with TRBJ2-7; TRBD1 agrees at 8 bases. The CDR3 loop spans 17 amino acids. Germline CDR1 LGHDT, CDR2 YNNKEL (reference sequence). V trimming: 5 bases; J trimming: 6 bases; junction bases outside the gene matches: 18.

This chain joins TRBV28 and TRBJ1-5, with D hard to call. Trimming left V 4 bases short and J 0 bases short, with 13 bases between. The length of the CDR3 is 16 residues. The germline gives CDR1 MDHEN, CDR2 SYDVKM. The CDR3 reads CASSSARRDSNQPQHF. CDR3 sequence (DNA): TGTGCCAGCAGTTCCGCCAGACGGGATAGCAATCAGCCCCAGCATTTT.

This clonotype was detected only a few times. V is TRBV7-2 and J is TRBJ1-6; D is unclear. Trimming left V 5 bases short and J 0 bases short, with 14 bases between. CDR1 is SGHTA, CDR2 FQGNSA, per germline. CDR3 length equals 17 residues. DNA for the CDR3: TGTGCCAGCAGCCCCCAGATCAGGAGCTCCTATAATTCACCCCTCCACTTT. It encodes CASSPQIRSSYNSPLHF.

This clonotype was counted a few times. This rearrangement joins TRBV7-2 to TRBJ2-1, with TRBD2 matching over 7 bases. V was clipped by 5 bases and J by 8 bases; unmatched bases: 9. CDR3 length: 14 amino acids. The germline gives CDR1 SGHTA, CDR2 FQGNSA. The CDR3 here is CASSPRTSEDEQFF. CDR3 DNA sequence: TGTGCCAGCAGCCCCCGGACTAGTGAGGATGAGCAGTTCTTC.

This clonotype was seen a handful of times. This chain joins TRBV7-9 and TRBJ1-1; the D is unclear. The CDR3 extends over 13 amino acids. Germline V gene sequence: CDR1 SEHNR, CDR2 FQNEAQ (reference sequence). Deletions cut 5 bases from V and 3 bases from J, with 10 bases between. CDR3 nucleotide sequence: TGTGCCAGCAGCCCGGACGGGGACACTGAAGCTTTCTTT. Translation gives CASSPDGDTEAFF.

A few counts support this clonotype. The chain recombines TRBV5-1 with TRBJ1-2, with D possibly being TRBD1 (5 bases). The length of the CDR3 is 12 residues. Germline assignment: CDR1 SGHRS and CDR2 YFSETQ. Trimming took off 5 bases at V and 8 bases at J, with 13 bases between the two ends. The CDR3 sequence: CASRQETGGYTF. CDR3 DNA sequence: TGCGCCAGCAGGCAAGAAACAGGAGGCTACACCTTC.

The V gene is TRBV2, the J gene TRBJ2-1, with 11 bases aligning to TRBD2. CDR3 length: 13 amino acids. In germline, CDR1 is SNHLY, CDR2 FYNNEI. The junction had 1 base not matched to a gene; V was cut back by 8 bases and J by 4 bases. The CDR3 sequence: CASLAGGYNEQFF. As DNA, the CDR3 is TGTGCCAGCCTAGCGGGAGGTTACAATGAGCAGTTCTTC.

V and J are TRBV15 and TRBJ2-5; D tentatively fits TRBD1 or TRBD2 (7 bases each). Per germline, CDR1 LNHNV and CDR2 YYDKDF (reference sequence). Trimming cost V 6 bases and J 2 bases, with 19 bases left between them. The CDR3 length is 16 residues. CDR3 nucleotide sequence: TGTGCCACCAGAGGGGGCGGGAGCACCCCACAAGAGACCCAGTACTTC. The encoded protein is CATRGGGSTPQETQYF.

The chain recombines TRBV11-2 with TRBJ2-6; a weak D match, TRBD2 (6 bases). The CDR3 consists of 15 residues. Germline values: CDR1 SGHAT, CDR2 FQNNGV. Between the trimmed V and J ends, which lost 5 bases and 1 base, there was a span of 9 bases. This CDR3 is CASSPGTSGANVLTF. CDR3 bases: TGTGCCAGCAGCCCCGGGACTTCTGGGGCCAACGTCCTGACTTTC.

V gene TRBV20-1 combines with J gene TRBJ2-1; D call uncertain. This CDR3 spans 13 amino acids. Germline values: CDR1 DFQATT, CDR2 SNEGSKA (reference sequence). V dropped 2 bases and J dropped 0 bases, with 5 bases sitting between them. CDR3 sequence reads: CSARKRSYNEQFF. The CDR3 coding sequence is TGCAGTGCTAGAAAGCGCTCCTACAATGAGCAGTTCTTC.

This chain links TRBV29-1 with TRBJ2-2; D may correspond to TRBD1 or TRBD2 (5 bases each). Germline CDR1 SQVTM, CDR2 ANQGSEA. CDR3 length equals 11 residues. V was trimmed by 7 bases and J by 9 bases, leaving 12 bases between them. The CDR3 sequence is CSAYRDRELFF. CDR3 DNA: TGCAGCGCCTACCGGGACCGGGAGCTGTTTTTT.

This clonotype was found a few times. The rearrangement links TRBV5-1 to TRBJ2-1, with TRBD2 matching 12 bases. With 2 bases clipped from V and 8 bases from J, the junction kept 5 bases outside the gene matches. This CDR3 is 15 amino acids long. Looked up from germline, CDR1 is SGHRS and CDR2 is YFSETQ. CDR3 DNA sequence: TGCGCCAGCAGCTTCGCACTAGCGGGAGGTTATGAGCAGTTCTTC. It encodes CASSFALAGGYEQFF.

This clonotype was observed a handful of times. CDR3 nucleotides: TGTGCCAGCAGCTCCAAGGCCCACGAGCAGTACTTC. Its translation is CASSSKAHEQYF. This rearrangement joins TRBV7-2 to TRBJ2-7; no clear D. There are 12 residues in the CDR3. Trimming left V 4 bases short and J 5 bases short, with 9 bases between. The V gene's germline CDR1 is SGHTA and CDR2 FQGNSA.

This clonotype was seen a handful of times. V usage is TRBV12-3 or TRBV12-4 and J usage is TRBJ2-5, with D possibly matching TRBD2 (6 bases). The CDR3 extends over 14 amino acids. V was shortened by 8 bases and J by 2 bases, with 15 bases between the two germline ends. The CDR3, as DNA: TGTGCCAGCGCCCCGCTAGGGACTCAAGAGACCCAGTACTTC. The encoded protein is CASAPLGTQETQYF.

The rearrangement uses TRBV5-1 and TRBJ2-3, with D maybe TRBD2 (5 bases). V was shortened by 6 bases and J by 0 bases, with 14 bases between the two germline ends. CDR1 is SGHRS and CDR2 is YFSETQ in the germline V gene. The CDR3 runs to 15 residues. The chain's CDR3 is CASTQAGGSTDTQYF. CDR3 bases: TGCGCCAGCACCCAAGCTGGCGGGAGCACAGATACGCAGTATTTT.

The chain has TRBV20-1 and TRBJ2-1, with 8 bases lining up with TRBD2. The CDR3 runs 14 residues. Trimming cost V 3 bases and J 9 bases; bases outside gene matches: 10. Germline-derived CDR1 and CDR2 are DFQATT and SNEGSKA (reference sequence). The CDR3 sequence is CSARPGGPAVEQFF. CDR3 DNA sequence: TGCAGTGCTAGGCCGGGAGGGCCGGCTGTTGAGCAGTTCTTC.

The genes are TRBV27 and TRBJ1-1; 8 positions agree with TRBD1. Germline CDR1 is MNHEY and CDR2 is SMNVEV (reference sequence). This CDR3 comprises 14 residues. V gave up 4 bases and J gave up 3 bases; unmatched junction bases: 4. CDR3 nucleotide sequence: TGTGCCAGCAGTTCACAGGGGGGCGACACTGAAGCTTTCTTT. Its translation: CASSSQGGDTEAFF.

This sequence joins TRBV24-1 and TRBJ2-3, with 13 bases matching TRBD2. With 3 bases clipped from V and 3 bases from J, the junction kept 5 bases outside the gene matches. CDR1 and CDR2 (germline): KGHDR, SFDVKD. This CDR3 contains 17 residues. The CDR3 region is CATSDPRGLAGTDTQYF. Here the CDR3 DNA reads TGTGCCACCAGTGATCCCCGGGGACTAGCGGGAACAGATACGCAGTATTTT.

In this sample, this clonotype turned up a few times. The chain links TRBV18 to TRBJ1-1, with a tentative D call TRBD1 (5 bases). The germline gives CDR1 KGHSH, CDR2 LQKENI. Trimming removed 8 bases from V and 11 bases from J, with 21 bases in between. The CDR3 has 13 amino acids. CDR3 in DNA: TGTGCCAGCACGGACACGATTTCGAAGTTGGCTTTCTTT. Translation gives CASTDTISKLAFF.

V is TRBV5-1 and J is TRBJ2-7; D is possibly TRBD1 or TRBD2 (5 bases each). CDR1 and CDR2 from the germline V gene are SGHRS and YFSETQ. The CDR3 has 15 amino acids. V gave up 2 bases and J gave up 2 bases, with 14 bases separating them. For the CDR3, the DNA is TGCGCCAGCAGCTTACCAGGGAGTCGCGCCTACGAGCAGTACTTC. Its translation: CASSLPGSRAYEQYF.

The chain's CDR3 is CASSLRSIAKNIQYF. The CDR3 DNA reads as TGTGCCAGCAGCTTGAGAAGTATAGCCAAAAACATTCAGTACTTC. The genes are TRBV5-6 and TRBJ2-4; D ambiguous. Trimming cost V 1 base and J 0 bases, with 8 bases left between them. The CDR3 contains 15 residues. Germline V CDR1 and CDR2: SGHDT, YYEEEE.

This clonotype occurred a few times. This rearrangement joins TRBV20-1 to TRBJ1-1; D gene uncertain. Trimming took 5 bases from V and 4 from J, leaving 11 bases between them. The CDR3 has 12 amino acids. Germline lookup yields CDR1 DFQATT and CDR2 SNEGSKA (reference sequence). The CDR3 bases are TGCAGTGCTTCCGGAAGGGTCACTGAAGCTTTCTTT. Protein sequence: CSASGRVTEAFF.

The chain combines TRBV30 with TRBJ2-1; 7 nucleotides agree with TRBD1. J was trimmed by 9 bases and V by 0 bases; bases with no gene match: 8. CDR3 size: 14 residues. CDR1 is GTSNPN and CDR2 is SVGIG in the germline V gene (reference sequence). The CDR3 sequence is CAWSVLRGPFEQFF. CDR3 nucleotides: TGTGCCTGGAGTGTGCTGAGGGGGCCTTTTGAGCAGTTCTTC. Drawing the rest from reference TRBV30 and TRBJ2-1, the complete variable domain is SQTIHQWPATLVQPVGSPLSLECTVEGTSNPNLYWYRQAAGRGLQLLFYSVGIGQISSEVPQNLSASRPQDRQFILSSKKLLLSDSGFYLCAWSVLRGPFEQFFGPGTRLTVL.

J is TRBJ2-2 and V is TRBV12-3 or TRBV12-4; no firm D call. Trimming took off 1 base at V and 6 bases at J, with 12 bases between the two ends. The CDR3 is 15 amino acids. This CDR3 is CASSLGQAKAGELFF. CDR3 DNA: TGTGCCAGCAGTTTAGGCCAGGCTAAGGCCGGGGAGCTGTTTTTT.

This clonotype turned up a few times. The chain joins TRBV12-3 or TRBV12-4 to TRBJ1-5; TRBD1 might be the D (5 bases). The CDR3 is 14 amino acids. Trimming stripped 4 bases from V and 6 bases from J, with 13 bases between. CDR3 DNA: TGTGCCAGCAGTTCGGTGGGACCGACTCAGCCCCAGCATTTT. Amino acid sequence: CASSSVGPTQPQHF.